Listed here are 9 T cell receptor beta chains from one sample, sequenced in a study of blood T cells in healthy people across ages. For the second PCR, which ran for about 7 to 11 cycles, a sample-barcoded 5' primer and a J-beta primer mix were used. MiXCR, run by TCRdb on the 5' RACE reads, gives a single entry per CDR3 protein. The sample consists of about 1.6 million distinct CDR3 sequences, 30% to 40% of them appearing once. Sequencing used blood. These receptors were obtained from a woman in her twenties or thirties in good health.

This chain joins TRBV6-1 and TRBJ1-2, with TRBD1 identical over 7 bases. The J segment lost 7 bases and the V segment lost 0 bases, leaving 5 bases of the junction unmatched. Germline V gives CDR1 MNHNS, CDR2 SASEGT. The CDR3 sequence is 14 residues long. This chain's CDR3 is CASSEAGTAGGYTF. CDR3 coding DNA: TGTGCCAGCAGTGAAGCTGGGACAGCAGGTGGCTACACCTTC.

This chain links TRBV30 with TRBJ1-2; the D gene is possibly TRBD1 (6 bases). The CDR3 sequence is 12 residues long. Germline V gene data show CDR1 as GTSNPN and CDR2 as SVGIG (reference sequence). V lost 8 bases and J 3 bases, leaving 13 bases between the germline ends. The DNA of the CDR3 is TGTGCCGCCCCGGACAGCTACTATGGCTACACCTTC. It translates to CAAPDSYYGYTF.

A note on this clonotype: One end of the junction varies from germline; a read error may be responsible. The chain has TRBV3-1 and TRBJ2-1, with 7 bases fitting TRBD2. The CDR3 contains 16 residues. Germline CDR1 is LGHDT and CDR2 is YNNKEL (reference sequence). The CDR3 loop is CASSRRGLAESGEQCF. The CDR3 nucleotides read TGTGCCAGCAGCCGCCGTGGGCTAGCGGAATCGGGTGAGCAGTGCTTC.

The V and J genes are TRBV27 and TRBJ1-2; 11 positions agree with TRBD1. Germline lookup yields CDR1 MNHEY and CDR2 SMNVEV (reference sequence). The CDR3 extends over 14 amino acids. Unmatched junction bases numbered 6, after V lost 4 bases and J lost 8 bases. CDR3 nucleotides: TGTGCCAGCAGTTCTTGGACAGGGGGCAACGGCTACACCTTC. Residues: CASSSWTGGNGYTF.

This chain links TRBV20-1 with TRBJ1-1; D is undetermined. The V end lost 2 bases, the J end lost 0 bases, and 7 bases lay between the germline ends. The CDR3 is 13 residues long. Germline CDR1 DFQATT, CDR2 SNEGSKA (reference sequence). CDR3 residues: CSARWPLNTEAFF. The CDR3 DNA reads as TGCAGTGCTAGATGGCCGCTGAACACTGAAGCTTTCTTT.

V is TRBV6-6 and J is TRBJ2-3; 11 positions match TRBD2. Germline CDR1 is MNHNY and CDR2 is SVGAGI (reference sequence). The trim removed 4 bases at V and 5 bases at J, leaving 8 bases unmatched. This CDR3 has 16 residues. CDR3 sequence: CASSFGSGGALDTQYF. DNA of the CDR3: TGTGCCAGCAGTTTTGGTAGCGGGGGGGCCTTAGATACGCAGTATTTT.

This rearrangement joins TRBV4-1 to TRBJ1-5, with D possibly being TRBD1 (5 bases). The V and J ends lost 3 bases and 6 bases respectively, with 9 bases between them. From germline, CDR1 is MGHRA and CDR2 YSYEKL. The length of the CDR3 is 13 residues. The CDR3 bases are TGCGCCAGCAGCCACAGGGTGGGTCAGCCCCAGCATTTT. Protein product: CASSHRVGQPQHF.

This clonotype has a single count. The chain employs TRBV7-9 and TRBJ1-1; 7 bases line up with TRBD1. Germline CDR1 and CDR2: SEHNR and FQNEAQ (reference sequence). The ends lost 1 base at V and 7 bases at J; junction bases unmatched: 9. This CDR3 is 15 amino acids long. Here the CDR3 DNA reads TGTGCCAGCAGCTTAGTAAGTCAGGGACAGATTGAAGCTTTCTTT. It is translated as CASSLVSQGQIEAFF.

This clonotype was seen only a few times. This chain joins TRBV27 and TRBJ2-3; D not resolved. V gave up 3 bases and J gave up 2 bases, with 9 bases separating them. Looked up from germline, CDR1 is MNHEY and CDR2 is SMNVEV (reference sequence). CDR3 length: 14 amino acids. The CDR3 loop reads CASSFGEFTDTQYF. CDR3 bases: TGTGCCAGCAGTTTTGGGGAATTCACAGATACGCAGTATTTT.